The 22 T cell receptor beta chains given below trace back to one sample, sequenced in a study of T cell repertoires in cytomegalovirus infection. One entry per CDR3 protein results from TCRdb running MiXCR on the reads. The sample includes approximately 260,000 distinct CDR3 sequences, about 20% of them seen just once. These receptors are not linked to any known antigen. The sequenced sample was cultured PBMCs, obtained from culture after CMV antigen stimulation. The receptor set was obtained from a human donor in good health (CMV status not recorded). Some clones in this sample may be carry-over from other donors' samples.

This clonotype was detected a few times. In DNA form, the CDR3 reads TGTGCCAGCAGCCGCGGTCTAGCATTCGATTTGATTATCGGCTCCTACAATGAGCAGTTCTTC. Translation gives CASSRGLAFDLIIGSYNEQFF. This rearrangement joins TRBV7-9 to TRBJ2-1, with D perhaps TRBD2 (5 bases). There are 21 residues in the CDR3. The V end lost 5 bases, the J end lost 0 bases, and 29 bases lay between the germline ends. Germline values: CDR1 SEHNR, CDR2 FQNEAQ (reference sequence).

Many counts were recorded for this clonotype. This chain connects TRBV27 to TRBJ2-1; 9 nucleotides align to TRBD2. CDR3 length: 17 amino acids. Germline CDR1 MNHEY, CDR2 SMNVEV (reference sequence). Unmatched junction bases numbered 13, after V lost 4 bases and J lost 6 bases. The CDR3 spells CASSSVGTSRPGNEQFF. DNA for the CDR3: TGTGCCAGCAGTTCCGTTGGGACTAGCAGACCGGGCAATGAGCAGTTCTTC.

The CDR3 protein is CATSRRLAGNTDTQYF. In DNA form, the CDR3 reads TGTGCCACCAGCAGAAGACTAGCGGGGAACACAGATACGCAGTATTTT. This chain connects TRBV15 to TRBJ2-3; TRBD2 matches 11 bases. CDR1 and CDR2 from the germline V gene are LNHNV and YYDKDF (reference sequence). This CDR3 has 16 amino acids. V trimming: 2 bases; J trimming: 2 bases; junction bases outside the gene matches: 3. Combining the CDR3 with reference TRBV15 and TRBJ2-3 gives the whole variable domain DAMVIQNPRYQVTQFGKPVTLSCSQTLNHNVMYWYQQKSSQAPKLLFHYYDKDFNNEADTPDNFQSRRPNTSFCFLDIRSPGLGDTAMYLCATSRRLAGNTDTQYFGPGTRLTVL.

CDR3 protein: CASSLGLAFDQQFF. The CDR3 region has the DNA TGTGCCAGCAGCCTTGGACTAGCTTTCGACCAGCAGTTCTTC. The chain has TRBV5-3 and TRBJ2-1, with 8 bases aligning to TRBD2. TRBV5-3 is filed as an ORF, its function uncertain. This CDR3 contains 14 residues. J lost 11 bases, V lost 8 bases, and 15 bases had no gene match.

DNA of the CDR3: TGTGCCACCAGTGAGGGGGGCAGGGGCACTGAAGCTTTCTTT. It codes for CATSEGGRGTEAFF. The chain links TRBV24-1 to TRBJ1-1, with a possible D match to TRBD1 (6 bases). Looked up from germline, CDR1 is KGHDR and CDR2 is SFDVKD. Trimming pared 4 bases from V and 4 bases from J, leaving 12 bases between. The CDR3 is 14 amino acids.

The chain links TRBV11-2 to TRBJ1-1; D is undetermined. From germline, CDR1 is SGHAT and CDR2 FQNNGV. Deletions cut 5 bases from V and 7 bases from J, with 17 bases between. The CDR3 covers 14 residues. CDR3 sequence reads: CASSNYFQVFEAFF. The CDR3, as DNA: TGTGCCAGCAGCAACTATTTTCAGGTGTTTGAAGCTTTCTTT.

This clonotype showed up just a few times. V and J are TRBV12-3 or TRBV12-4 and TRBJ2-1, with 8 positions matching TRBD2. Trimming took 6 bases from V and 2 from J; bases not matched to a gene: 6. There are 15 residues in the CDR3. The CDR3: CASSEAGAPYNEQFF. CDR3 DNA sequence: TGTGCCAGCAGCGAAGCGGGAGCCCCCTACAATGAGCAGTTCTTC.

This clonotype was observed a few times. The chain couples TRBV20-1 to TRBJ2-7; 9 positions agree with TRBD2. J lost 1 base, V lost 4 bases, and 8 bases had no gene match. This CDR3 is 15 amino acids long. Germline lookup yields CDR1 DFQATT and CDR2 SNEGSKA (reference sequence). CDR3: CSATLSGRPSYEQYF. The CDR3, as DNA: TGCAGTGCTACACTCAGCGGGAGGCCTTCCTACGAGCAGTACTTC.

This clonotype is large. V gene TRBV7-2 combines with J gene TRBJ1-1; a possible D gene is TRBD1 (5 bases). This CDR3 spans 14 amino acids. Trimming stripped 3 bases from V and 4 bases from J, with 12 bases between. CDR1 and CDR2 (germline): SGHTA, FQGNSA. The CDR3 DNA reads TGTGCCAGCAGCTTCCAGGGATCGAGCACTGAAGCTTTCTTT. Translating it yields CASSFQGSSTEAFF.

In its sample, this clonotype was seen a few times. This rearrangement joins TRBV6-2 or TRBV6-3 to TRBJ1-1; 11 bases are shared with TRBD1. The CDR3 is 15 residues long. The germline V gene encodes CDR1 MNHEY and CDR2 SVGEGT. With V trimmed by 6 bases and J by 5 bases, 8 bases remained unmatched. The CDR3 region has the DNA TGTGCCAGCAGACCACTCGGGACAGGGGGTACTGAAGCTTTCTTT. It specifies CASRPLGTGGTEAFF.

This clonotype has a handful of counts. The chain uses TRBV19 and TRBJ1-1; no firm D call. Trimming pared 7 bases from V and 1 base from J, leaving 13 bases between. Germline CDR1 is LNHDA and CDR2 is SQIVND (reference sequence). The CDR3 has 14 residues. The CDR3 region has the DNA TGTGCCAGTATGGGCCGAACGGGGAACACTGAAGCTTTCTTT. Its translation is CASMGRTGNTEAFF.

This clonotype appeared many times. The chain couples TRBV7-2 to TRBJ1-1; D remains ambiguous. The CDR3 consists of 15 residues. CDR1 is SGHTA, CDR2 FQGNSA, per germline. V lost 5 bases, J lost 4 bases, and 17 bases lay in between. CDR3 nucleotide sequence: TGTGCCAGCAGCAGTTACCTTAGGGTTAGCACTGAAGCTTTCTTT. Amino acids: CASSSYLRVSTEAFF.

In its sample, this clonotype was seen a few times. The chain joins TRBV4-2 to TRBJ2-3, with TRBD2 identical over 7 bases. Germline V gene data show CDR1 as LGHNA and CDR2 as YNFKEQ. V was pared by 0 bases and J by 10 bases, with 13 bases of the junction left unmatched. CDR3 length: 16 amino acids. The CDR3 reads CASSQDALVAGEAQYF. CDR3 coding DNA: TGTGCCAGCAGCCAAGACGCCCTGGTCGCGGGAGAGGCGCAGTATTTT.

V gene TRBV5-5 combines with J gene TRBJ1-4; D uncertain. CDR1 is SGHKS and CDR2 is YYEKEE in the germline V gene (reference sequence). This CDR3 has 13 residues. Trimming cost V 3 bases and J 5 bases, with 8 bases left between them. The CDR3 DNA reads as TGTGCCAGCAGCTCATACGGGAATGAAAAACTGTTTTTT. This codes for CASSSYGNEKLFF.

This rearrangement joins TRBV29-1 to TRBJ1-1, with D unclear. The CDR3 length is 12 residues. The germline CDR1 and CDR2 sequences are SQVTM and ANQGSEA. V shed 7 bases and J shed 6 bases, with 15 bases lying between them. The CDR3 coding sequence is TGCAGCGCCGAGAGGTCTAAGGCTGAAGCTTTCTTT. It codes for CSAERSKAEAFF.

The chain links TRBV19 to TRBJ1-5, with 7 nucleotides matching TRBD1. CDR1 and CDR2 from the germline V gene are LNHDA and SQIVND (reference sequence). With 0 bases clipped from V and 4 bases from J, the junction kept 9 bases outside the gene matches. The CDR3 totals 17 residues. The CDR3 bases are TGTGCCAGTAGTATAGATCGGTACAGGGGTGTAAATCAGCCCCAGCATTTT. Translating gives CASSIDRYRGVNQPQHF.

The chain employs TRBV27 and TRBJ2-2, with TRBD2 matching over 10 bases. With 5 bases clipped from V and 4 bases from J, the junction kept 1 base outside the gene matches. This CDR3 region has 14 residues. Looked up from germline, CDR1 is MNHEY and CDR2 is SMNVEV (reference sequence). The CDR3 reads CASSLAGATGELFF. DNA of the CDR3: TGTGCCAGCAGTCTAGCGGGAGCCACCGGGGAGCTGTTTTTT.

This chain's CDR3 is CASSLSPLAGLRGTEAFF. In DNA, the CDR3 is TGCGCCAGCAGCTTGAGCCCCCTTGCTGGCTTGAGAGGGACTGAAGCTTTCTTT. V and J are TRBV5-1 and TRBJ1-1; D unclear. The length of the CDR3 is 18 residues. Germline lookup yields CDR1 SGHRS and CDR2 YFSETQ. V was cut by 1 base and J by 5 bases, with 24 bases left in between.

There are a few counts of this clonotype. This chain links TRBV6-1 with TRBJ1-1, with D unresolved. V was shortened by 6 bases and J by 3 bases, with 14 bases between the two germline ends. This CDR3 is 14 amino acids long. Germline CDR1 MNHNS, CDR2 SASEGT. CDR3 protein: CASRVRRTDTEAFF. The CDR3 DNA sequence: TGTGCCAGCAGAGTACGGAGGACGGACACTGAAGCTTTCTTT.

The V gene is TRBV6-6, the J gene TRBJ2-7; TRBD2 is a possible D gene (5 bases). With 2 bases removed from V and 8 bases from J, the gap between germline ends came to 7 bases. CDR1 and CDR2 (germline): MNHNY, SVGAGI (reference sequence). The CDR3 length is 11 residues. The CDR3 sequence is CASSYGEQQYV. The CDR3 coding sequence is TGTGCCAGCAGTTACGGGGAGCAGCAGTACGTC.

The V gene is TRBV15, the J gene TRBJ2-5, with D unresolved. Trimming stripped 0 bases from V and 5 bases from J, with 7 bases between. Germline V gene sequence: CDR1 LNHNV, CDR2 YYDKDF (reference sequence). The CDR3 is 13 residues long. CDR3 sequence (DNA): TGTGCCACCAGCAGAGACCCCGGGGAGACCCAGTACTTC. Translating it yields CATSRDPGETQYF.

The rearrangement joins TRBV7-8 to TRBJ1-4, with D uncertain. This CDR3 spans 13 amino acids. V dropped 9 bases and J dropped 4 bases, with 12 bases sitting between them. Germline-derived CDR1 and CDR2 are SGHVS and FQNEAQ. This chain's CDR3 is CASNRVHNEKLFF. The CDR3 nucleotides read TGTGCCAGTAACCGGGTGCATAATGAAAAACTGTTTTTT.